This TCR beta chain is from a study of blood T cells in healthy people across ages. As to this clonotype: The antigen remains unidentified.

V dropped 6 bases and J dropped 2 bases, with 23 bases sitting between them. Germline V gives CDR1 MNHEY, CDR2 SMNVEV (reference sequence). This CDR3 is 17 amino acids long. Each sample had at least 6 million PBMCs isolated. A minimum of 6 micrograms of total RNA was extracted per sample. A second PCR of roughly 7 to 11 cycles used a sample-barcoded 5' primer and a J-beta primer mix. One entry per CDR3 protein results from TCRdb running MiXCR on the 5' RACE reads. The table has about 1 million distinct CDR3 sequences, 40% to 45% seen once; the top ten hold under 20%. General study results and limits: A roughly linear fall in TCR beta diversity per million T cells was seen with increasing age.

The sequenced sample consisted of blood. The chain couples TRBV27 to TRBJ2-7; D may be TRBD1 (6 bases). This clonotype was obtained from an older woman in good health. CDR3 residues: CASSPKFPVRQAYEQYF. DNA for the CDR3: TGTGCCAGCAGCCCTAAGTTCCCGGTTCGACAGGCCTACGAGCAGTACTTC.